The subject of this entry is one T cell receptor (beta chain). The sample is drawn from a study of somatic mutations in cytotoxic T cells in rheumatoid arthritis. After CD4+ and CD8+ cells were isolated by positive magnetic bead selection, their purity was checked by flow cytometry. Germline V gene sequence: CDR1 MGHDK, CDR2 SYGVNS. V trimming: 3 bases; J trimming: 6 bases; junction bases outside the gene matches: 4. The CDR3 is 14 residues long. Here immunoSEQ multiplex PCR was the method, and the copy in TCRdb shows in-frame clones only, minus some. The sample contains 8,500 to 11,000 clones, over 75% of which appear only once.

The sequence came from a woman aged 50 to 60 in good health. This chain connects TRBV25-1 to TRBJ2-2; 7 bases are a match to TRBD2. What was sequenced was CD8+ T cells sorted from blood. CDR3 amino acids: CASSDAGDSGELFF. CDR3 nucleotide sequence: TGTGCCAGCAGTGACGCGGGAGATTCCGGGGAGCTGTTTTTT.